These T cell receptor beta chains were read from a single sample in a study of shared clonotypes between healthy human individuals. The method was immunoSEQ multiplex PCR; TCRdb's version includes in-frame clones alone and lacks a portion of them. In the table there are about 800,000 clones, about 96% of which are singletons. Sequenced: naive CD8+ T cells sorted from blood. The source of these receptors is a young man in good health. Each CDR3 is given with its conserved first and last residue. The order of the fields is CDR3 protein, CDR3 DNA, V gene, clone size, D gene, J gene. D genes are given only for firm matches. Some rows have no size entry. The others give once, few or many, or a class for an expanded clone.

CDR3: CASSHTGNAAGGPGYEQYF
DNA: TGTGCCAGCAGCCACACGGGAAATGCAGCGGGAGGCCCCGGTTACGAGCAGTACTTC
V: TRBV7-9
size: once
D: TRBD2
J: TRBJ2-7

CDR3: CASSIGMGLVSYNEQFF
DNA: TGTGCCAGTAGTATTGGGATGGGGTTAGTCTCCTACAATGAGCAGTTCTTC
V: TRBV19
size: once
D: -
J: TRBJ2-1

CDR3: CASSGKHSGQVINEQFF
DNA: TGTGCCAGCAGCGGCAAACACTCTGGACAGGTGATCAATGAGCAGTTCTTC
V: TRBV7-9
size: -
D: TRBD1
J: TRBJ2-1

CDR3: CASSPGGQPNQPQHF
DNA: TGTGCCAGCAGTCCCGGGGGACAGCCAAATCAGCCCCAGCATTTT
V: TRBV28
size: -
D: TRBD1
J: TRBJ1-5

CDR3: CASSFDRELFF
DNA: TGTGCCAGCAGCTTCGACCGGGAGCTGTTTTTT
V: TRBV11-2
size: -
D: -
J: TRBJ2-2

CDR3: CATSRDRFSSYNEQFF
DNA: TGTGCCACCAGCAGAGACAGGTTTAGCTCCTACAATGAGCAGTTCTTC
V: TRBV15
size: -
D: -
J: TRBJ2-1

CDR3: CSVVTGDNEQFF
DNA: TGCAGCGTTGTAACGGGAGACAATGAGCAGTTCTTC
V: TRBV29-1
size: -
D: -
J: TRBJ2-1

CDR3: CASEWWGGLQDTQYF
DNA: TGTGCCAGCGAGTGGTGGGGTGGGTTACAAGATACGCAGTATTTT
V: TRBV2
size: -
D: -
J: TRBJ2-3

CDR3: CASSLALTVGLRGEQFF
DNA: TGTGCCAGCAGCTTGGCCCTTACGGTGGGGCTACGCGGTGAGCAGTTCTTC
V: TRBV5-6
size: -
D: -
J: TRBJ2-1

CDR3: CASSLSGGRTIYNEQFF
DNA: TGTGCCAGCAGCTTAAGTGGCGGGAGGACCATATACAATGAGCAGTTCTTC
V: TRBV7-7
size: -
D: TRBD2
J: TRBJ2-1

CDR3: CASTGGTDTQYF
DNA: TGTGCCAGCACTGGCGGCACAGATACGCAGTATTTT
V: TRBV7-2
size: -
D: -
J: TRBJ2-3

CDR3: CASRDRGGNQPQHF
DNA: TGTGCCAGTAGGGACAGGGGCGGGAATCAGCCCCAGCATTTT
V: TRBV19
size: -
D: TRBD1
J: TRBJ1-5

CDR3: CATSNPPNEQFF
DNA: TGTGCCACCAGCAACCCCCCGAATGAGCAGTTCTTC
V: TRBV15
size: -
D: -
J: TRBJ2-1

CDR3: CASSPLAGEYEQYF
DNA: TGTGCCAGCAGCCCACTAGCGGGAGAGTACGAGCAGTACTTC
V: TRBV28
size: once
D: TRBD2
J: TRBJ2-7

CDR3: CASSLVETQYF
DNA: TGTGCCAGCAGCTTAGTGGAGACCCAGTACTTC
V: TRBV11-2
size: -
D: -
J: TRBJ2-5

CDR3: CASSYTREAFF
DNA: TGTGCCAGCAGTTACACCAGGGAAGCTTTCTTT
V: TRBV6-6
size: -
D: -
J: TRBJ1-1

CDR3: CASSYSKPTDTQYF
DNA: TGTGCCAGCAGTTACTCGAAACCCACGGATACGCAGTATTTT
V: TRBV6-6
size: -
D: -
J: TRBJ2-3

CDR3: CASSRWNEQFF
DNA: TGTGCCAGCAGCCGATGGAATGAGCAGTTCTTC
V: TRBV28
size: -
D: -
J: TRBJ2-1

CDR3: CASSQDHASYYEQYF
DNA: TGCGCCAGCAGCCAAGATCATGCTAGCTACTACGAGCAGTACTTC
V: TRBV4-3
size: -
D: -
J: TRBJ2-7

CDR3: CSVLGGQGLYTEAFF
DNA: TGCAGCGTCTTAGGGGGACAGGGGTTATACACTGAAGCTTTCTTT
V: TRBV29-1
size: -
D: TRBD1
J: TRBJ1-1

CDR3: CASRATGTASLKKLFF
DNA: TGTGCCAGCAGAGCTACCGGGACAGCCTCCTTGAAGAAACTGTTTTTT
V: TRBV28
size: -
D: TRBD1
J: TRBJ1-4

CDR3: CSVEDSGTGYGYTF
DNA: TGCAGCGTTGAAGACTCCGGGACAGGCTATGGCTACACCTTC
V: TRBV29-1
size: once
D: TRBD1
J: TRBJ1-2

CDR3: CASSMYYWQETQYF
DNA: TGTGCCAGTAGTATGTACTACTGGCAAGAGACCCAGTACTTC
V: TRBV19
size: once
D: -
J: TRBJ2-5

CDR3: CASSLEAVNTEAFF
DNA: TGTGCCAGCAGCTTAGAGGCCGTCAACACTGAAGCTTTCTTT
V: TRBV7-8
size: -
D: -
J: TRBJ1-1

CDR3: CASSLAGQKYKYF
DNA: TGTGCCAGCAGTTTAGCAGGGCAAAAGTATAAGTACTTC
V: TRBV27
size: -
D: -
J: TRBJ2-7

CDR3: CASSFGGWAYEQYF
DNA: TGTGCCAGCAGCTTTGGGGGCTGGGCCTACGAGCAGTACTTC
V: TRBV7-9
size: -
D: -
J: TRBJ2-7

CDR3: CASREAERLSMNTEAFF
DNA: TGTGCCAGCAGGGAGGCAGAACGCTTGTCGATGAACACTGAAGCTTTCTTT
V: TRBV2
size: -
D: -
J: TRBJ1-1

CDR3: CASSMGPGYEQFF
DNA: TGCGCCAGCAGCATGGGTCCGGGCTATGAGCAGTTCTTC
V: TRBV5-1
size: once
D: -
J: TRBJ2-1

CDR3: CASSPYGGAEQYF
DNA: TGTGCCAGCAGCCCCTATGGGGGGGCCGAGCAGTACTTC
V: TRBV9
size: -
D: -
J: TRBJ2-7

CDR3: CASSVVPSGDEQYF
DNA: TGTGCCAGCAGCGTAGTTCCTAGCGGAGACGAGCAGTACTTC
V: TRBV9
size: -
D: TRBD2
J: TRBJ2-7

CDR3: CASTSTGGSPGELFF
DNA: TGTGCCAGCACCTCGACAGGGGGGTCACCCGGGGAGCTGTTTTTT
V: TRBV7-3
size: -
D: TRBD1
J: TRBJ2-2

CDR3: CASSLDDTGGETQYF
DNA: TGTGCCAGCAGCTTAGATGATACAGGGGGCGAGACCCAGTACTTC
V: TRBV7-9
size: -
D: TRBD1
J: TRBJ2-5

CDR3: CASSLLHFGTTDYEQYF
DNA: TGTGCCAGCAGTTTACTCCATTTTGGGACAACGGATTACGAGCAGTACTTC
V: TRBV28
size: -
D: -
J: TRBJ2-7

CDR3: CASSPTSSGANVLTF
DNA: TGCGCCAGCAGCCCGACCAGCTCTGGGGCCAACGTCCTGACTTTC
V: TRBV4-1
size: -
D: -
J: TRBJ2-6

CDR3: CASSESQGFQDEQFF
DNA: TGTGCCAGCTCCGAATCACAGGGGTTTCAAGATGAGCAGTTCTTC
V: TRBV18
size: -
D: TRBD1
J: TRBJ2-1

CDR3: CASSLVLGQETQYF
DNA: TGTGCCAGCAGCTTAGTGCTGGGGCAAGAGACCCAGTACTTC
V: TRBV7-2
size: -
D: -
J: TRBJ2-5

CDR3: CASSWGPGVYNEQFF
DNA: TGTGCCAGCAGCTGGGGACCCGGGGTTTACAATGAGCAGTTCTTC
V: TRBV5-6
size: -
D: -
J: TRBJ2-1

CDR3: CASSSSTGLDTQYF
DNA: TGTGCCAGCAGCTCATCTACAGGGTTGGATACGCAGTATTTT
V: TRBV7-3
size: -
D: -
J: TRBJ2-3

CDR3: CSVEGLGSSYEQYF
DNA: TGCAGCGTTGAGGGACTAGGGAGCTCCTACGAGCAGTACTTC
V: TRBV29-1
size: -
D: TRBD2
J: TRBJ2-7

CDR3: CASSYPGTSGQTYEQYF
DNA: TGTGCCAGCAGCTACCCGGGGACTAGCGGACAAACCTACGAGCAGTACTTC
V: TRBV21-1
size: -
D: -
J: TRBJ2-7

CDR3: CASETGTLDEQYF
DNA: TGTGCCAGCGAGACAGGGACGTTAGACGAGCAGTACTTC
V: TRBV7-9
size: few
D: TRBD1
J: TRBJ2-7

CDR3: CASRRTGNTEAFF
DNA: TGCGCCAGCCGCCGGACAGGGAACACTGAAGCTTTCTTT
V: TRBV5-1
size: -
D: TRBD1
J: TRBJ1-1